The T cell receptor beta chain described here comes from a study of neoadjuvant nivolumab and ipilimumab in lung cancer. TCRdb's copy holds only in-frame clones and misses some; the assay was immunoSEQ multiplex PCR. The sample records approximately 7,300 clones, 85% being singletons. Study-level results: Compared with tumor-adjacent uninvolved lung, resected tumors showed greater richness and clonality.

This CDR3 comprises 13 residues. In germline, CDR1 is MDHEN, CDR2 SYDVKM. The V and J ends lost 5 bases and 5 bases, in that order; junction bases with no gene match: 5. Only a few counts were recorded for this clone. Its matching antigen is unknown. Source: tumor tissue, taken after neoadjuvant nivolumab, alone or with ipilimumab, at or shortly before surgery. The TCR originated in an adult with non-small cell lung cancer. The chain links TRBV28 to TRBJ1-2; TRBD1 matches at 7 bases. This CDR3 reads CASSTGQRYGYTF. In DNA form, the CDR3 reads TGTGCCAGCAGTACGGGACAGCGATATGGCTACACCTTC.